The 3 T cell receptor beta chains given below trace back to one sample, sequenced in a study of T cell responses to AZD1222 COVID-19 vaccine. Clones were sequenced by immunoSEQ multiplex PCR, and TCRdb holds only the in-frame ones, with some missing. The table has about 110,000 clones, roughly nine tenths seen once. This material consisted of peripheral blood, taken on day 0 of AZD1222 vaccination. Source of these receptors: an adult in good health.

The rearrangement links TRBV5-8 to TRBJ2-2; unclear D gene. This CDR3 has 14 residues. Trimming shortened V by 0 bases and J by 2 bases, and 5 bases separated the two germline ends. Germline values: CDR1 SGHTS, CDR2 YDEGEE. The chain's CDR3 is CASSLGLNTGELFF. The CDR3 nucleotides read TGTGCCAGCAGCTTGGGGCTAAACACCGGGGAGCTGTTTTTT.

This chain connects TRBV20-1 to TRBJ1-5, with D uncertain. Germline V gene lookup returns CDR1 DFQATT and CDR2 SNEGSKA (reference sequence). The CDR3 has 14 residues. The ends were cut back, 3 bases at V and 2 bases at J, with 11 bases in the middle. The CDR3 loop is CSASGLGGNQPQHF. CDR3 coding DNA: TGCAGTGCTAGTGGTCTCGGCGGCAATCAGCCCCAGCATTTT.

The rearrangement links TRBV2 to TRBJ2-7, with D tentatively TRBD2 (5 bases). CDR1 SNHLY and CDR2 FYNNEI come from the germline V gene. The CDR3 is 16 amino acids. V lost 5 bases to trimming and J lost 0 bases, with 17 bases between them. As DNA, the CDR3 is TGTGCCAGCAGTCCTAGCCCTCCGACACGCTCCTACGAGCAGTACTTC. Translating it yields CASSPSPPTRSYEQYF.